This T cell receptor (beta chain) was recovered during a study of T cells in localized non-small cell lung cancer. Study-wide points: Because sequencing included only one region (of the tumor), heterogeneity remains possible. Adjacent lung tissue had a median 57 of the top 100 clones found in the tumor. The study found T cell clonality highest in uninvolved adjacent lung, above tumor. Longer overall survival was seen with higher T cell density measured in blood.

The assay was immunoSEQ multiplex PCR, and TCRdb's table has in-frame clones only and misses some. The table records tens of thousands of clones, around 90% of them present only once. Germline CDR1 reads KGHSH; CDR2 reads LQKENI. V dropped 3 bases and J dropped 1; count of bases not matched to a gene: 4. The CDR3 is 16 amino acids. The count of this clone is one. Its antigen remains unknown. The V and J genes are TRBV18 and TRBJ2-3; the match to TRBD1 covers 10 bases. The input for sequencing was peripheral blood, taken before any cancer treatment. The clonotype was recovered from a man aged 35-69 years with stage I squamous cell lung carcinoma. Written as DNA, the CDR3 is TGTGCCAGCTCACCTACCGGGACAGGGGGCACAGATACGCAGTATTTT. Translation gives CASSPTGTGGTDTQYF.